Only a few counts were recorded for the clone carrying this TCR beta chain. The antigen remains unidentified. The record originates from a study of regulatory dendritic cells for organ transplantation. Findings and limits, study-wide: Resting memory CD8+ T cells held the most alloreactive clonotypes.

The J segment lost 8 bases and the V segment lost 2 bases, leaving 0 bases of the junction unmatched. The CDR3 consists of 13 residues. The germline gives CDR1 MNHNS, CDR2 SASEGT. Data came from immunoSEQ multiplex PCR; TCRdb stores just in-frame clones and leaves some out. The sample lists 25,000 to 30,000 clones; around 84% were seen once. Sequencing was done on a sample of naive CD4+ T cells from blood. Sample subset: CD45RA+ naive T cells. V and J are TRBV6-1 and TRBJ1-6; 7 positions match TRBD1. The TCR sequence derives from a human donor in good health. The CDR3 coding sequence is TGTGCCAGCAGTGAAACAGGGGATTCACCCCTCCACTTT. Its protein product is CASSETGDSPLHF.